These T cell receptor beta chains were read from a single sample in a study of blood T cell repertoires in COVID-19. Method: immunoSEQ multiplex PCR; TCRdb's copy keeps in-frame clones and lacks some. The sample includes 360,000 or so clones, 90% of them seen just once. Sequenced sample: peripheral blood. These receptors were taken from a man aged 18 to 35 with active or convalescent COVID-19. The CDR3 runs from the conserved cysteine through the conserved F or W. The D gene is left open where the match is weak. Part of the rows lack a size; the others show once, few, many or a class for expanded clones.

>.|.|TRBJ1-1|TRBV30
TGTGCCTGGAGCAGGACTAACACTGAAGCTTTCTTT
CAWSRTNTEAFF
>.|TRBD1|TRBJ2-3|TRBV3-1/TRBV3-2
TGTGCCAGCAGGGACAGGGGAATTTCGGATACGCAGTATTTT
CASRDRGISDTQYF
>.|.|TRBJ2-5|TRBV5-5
TGTGCCAGCAGCTTTACAGGGGAGACCCAGTACTTC
CASSFTGETQYF
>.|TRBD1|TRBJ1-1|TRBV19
TGTGCCAGTAGTTCCGGGGACAGTATGAACACTGAAGCTTTCTTT
CASSSGDSMNTEAFF
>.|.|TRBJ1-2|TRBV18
TGTGCCAGCTCACCAAGCTTGAATCCTAACTATGGCTACACCTTC
CASSPSLNPNYGYTF
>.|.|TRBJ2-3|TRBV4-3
TGCGCCAGCAGCCAGGGGCCTACAGATACGCAGTATTTT
CASSQGPTDTQYF
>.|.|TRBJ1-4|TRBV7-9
TGTGCCAGCAGCCCCAAACAACAGGGAGATGAAAAACTGTTTTTT
CASSPKQQGDEKLFF
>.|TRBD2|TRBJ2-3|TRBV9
TGTGCCAGCAGCGTAGTCGCGGGAGTAGATACGCAGTATTTT
CASSVVAGVDTQYF
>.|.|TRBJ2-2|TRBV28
TGTGCCAGCAGTTTTAGCACCGGGGAGCTGTTTTTT
CASSFSTGELFF
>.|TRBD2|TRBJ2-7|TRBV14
TGTGCCAGCAGCACCGGACTGGGCGGGGGATACGAGCAGTACTTC
CASSTGLGGGYEQYF
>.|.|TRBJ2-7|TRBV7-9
TGTGCCAGCAGCCCCCCCGGGATTGTGTACGAGCAGTACTTC
CASSPPGIVYEQYF
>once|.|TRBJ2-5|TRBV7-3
TGTGCCAGCAGCCGAGAGACCGGGGAGACCCAGTACTTC
CASSRETGETQYF
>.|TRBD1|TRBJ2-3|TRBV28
TGTGCCAGCTGGCCACTGGGGACAGGGGATACGCAGTATTTT
CASWPLGTGDTQYF
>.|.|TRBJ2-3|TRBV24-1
TGTGCCACTCAGAATGCGGGGGACAACACAGATACGCAGTATTTT
CATQNAGDNTDTQYF
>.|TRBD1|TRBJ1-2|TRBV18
TGTGCCAGCTCACCAGGGACAGGGGTAAATGGCTACACCTTC
CASSPGTGVNGYTF
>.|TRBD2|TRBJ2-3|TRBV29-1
TGCAGCGTGTCCCCTATCCTCTCCGGCCTAGCGGAGACTAGCACAGATACGCAGTATTTT
CSVSPILSGLAETSTDTQYF
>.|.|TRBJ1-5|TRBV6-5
TGTGCCAGCAGACTAGGGGGGGGCAATCAGCCCCAGCATTTT
CASRLGGGNQPQHF
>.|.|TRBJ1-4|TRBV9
TGTGCCAGCAGCCTCCGACAAGCAACTAATGAAAAACTGTTTTTT
CASSLRQATNEKLFF
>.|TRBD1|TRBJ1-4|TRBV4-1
TGCGCCAGCAGCCAAGTGGACAGGGCCGTCGGAAAACTGTTTTTT
CASSQVDRAVGKLFF
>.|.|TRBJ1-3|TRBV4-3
TGCGCCAGCAGCCAAGATAGCGGCTCTGGAAACACCATATATTTT
CASSQDSGSGNTIYF
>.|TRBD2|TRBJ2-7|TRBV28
TGTGCCAGCGGATGGAAAACCTCGGGACTAGCGGGAGGAACCTACGAGCAGTACTTC
CASGWKTSGLAGGTYEQYF
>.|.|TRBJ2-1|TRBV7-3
TGTGCCAGCAGCTTAATCGGGTACAATGAGCAGTTCTTC
CASSLIGYNEQFF
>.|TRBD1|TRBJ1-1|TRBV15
TGTGCCACCAGCAGAGACCGGACAGGGACCGCTGAAGCTTTCTTT
CATSRDRTGTAEAFF
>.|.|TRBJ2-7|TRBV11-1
TGTGCCAGCAGCTTATCGGGCTACGAGCAGTACTTC
CASSLSGYEQYF
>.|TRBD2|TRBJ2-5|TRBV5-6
TGTGCCAGCAGCCCCGGACAACTAGCGGGGGGACGGAAGACCCAGTACTTC
CASSPGQLAGGRKTQYF
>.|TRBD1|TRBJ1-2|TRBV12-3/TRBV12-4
TGTGCCAGCAGACTAACAGGGGGGAGTGGCTACACCTTC
CASRLTGGSGYTF
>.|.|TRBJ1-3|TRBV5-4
TGTGCCAGCAGACCTCAGGGAAATGGAAACACCATATATTTT
CASRPQGNGNTIYF
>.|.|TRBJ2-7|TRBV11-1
TGTGCCAGCAGCTTAGTCGGGGAGCCGTACTTC
CASSLVGEPYF
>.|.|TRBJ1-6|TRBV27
TGTGCCAGCAGCTCCCCCCCAACAGAAAGCTACTATAATTCACCCCTCCACTTT
CASSSPPTESYYNSPLHF